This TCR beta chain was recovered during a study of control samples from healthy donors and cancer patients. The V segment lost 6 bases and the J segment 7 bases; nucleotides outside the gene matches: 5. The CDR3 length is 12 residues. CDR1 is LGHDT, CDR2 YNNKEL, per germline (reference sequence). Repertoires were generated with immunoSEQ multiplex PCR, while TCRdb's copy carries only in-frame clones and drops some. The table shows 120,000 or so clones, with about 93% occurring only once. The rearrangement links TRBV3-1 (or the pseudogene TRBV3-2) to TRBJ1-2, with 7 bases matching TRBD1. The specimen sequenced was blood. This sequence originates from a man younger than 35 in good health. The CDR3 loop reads CASSDRASGYTF. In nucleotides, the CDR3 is TGTGCCAGCAGTGACAGGGCCTCTGGCTACACCTTC.